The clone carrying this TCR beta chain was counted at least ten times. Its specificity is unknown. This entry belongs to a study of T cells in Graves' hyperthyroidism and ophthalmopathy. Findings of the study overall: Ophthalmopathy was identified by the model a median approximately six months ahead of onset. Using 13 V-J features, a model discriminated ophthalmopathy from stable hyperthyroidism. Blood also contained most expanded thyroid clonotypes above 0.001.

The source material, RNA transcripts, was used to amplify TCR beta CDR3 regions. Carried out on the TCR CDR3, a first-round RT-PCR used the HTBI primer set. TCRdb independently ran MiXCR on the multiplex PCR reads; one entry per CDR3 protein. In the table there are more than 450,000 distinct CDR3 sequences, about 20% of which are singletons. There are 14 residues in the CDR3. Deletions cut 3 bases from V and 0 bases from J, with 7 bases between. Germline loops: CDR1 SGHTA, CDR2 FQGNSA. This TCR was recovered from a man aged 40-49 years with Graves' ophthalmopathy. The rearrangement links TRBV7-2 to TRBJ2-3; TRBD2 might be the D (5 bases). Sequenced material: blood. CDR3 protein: CASSLVASTDTQYF. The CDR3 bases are TGTGCCAGCAGCTTGGTAGCGAGCACAGATACGCAGTATTTT.